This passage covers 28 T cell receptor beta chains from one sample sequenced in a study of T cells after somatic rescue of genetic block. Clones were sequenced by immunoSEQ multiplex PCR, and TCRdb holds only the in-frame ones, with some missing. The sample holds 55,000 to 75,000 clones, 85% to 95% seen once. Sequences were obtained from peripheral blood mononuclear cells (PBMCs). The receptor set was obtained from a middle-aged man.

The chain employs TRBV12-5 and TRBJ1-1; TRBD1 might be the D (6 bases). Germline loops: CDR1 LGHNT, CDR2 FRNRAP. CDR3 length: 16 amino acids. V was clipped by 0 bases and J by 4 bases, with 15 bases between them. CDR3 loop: CASGLVLTGTVTEAFF. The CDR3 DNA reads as TGTGCTAGTGGTTTGGTACTAACAGGGACGGTCACTGAAGCTTTCTTT.

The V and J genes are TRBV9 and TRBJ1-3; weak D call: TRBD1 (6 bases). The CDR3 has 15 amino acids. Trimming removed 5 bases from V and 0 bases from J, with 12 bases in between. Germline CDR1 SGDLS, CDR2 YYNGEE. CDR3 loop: CASRSGGRSGNTIYF. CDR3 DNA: TGTGCCAGCAGGTCGGGGGGCCGCTCTGGAAACACCATATATTTT.

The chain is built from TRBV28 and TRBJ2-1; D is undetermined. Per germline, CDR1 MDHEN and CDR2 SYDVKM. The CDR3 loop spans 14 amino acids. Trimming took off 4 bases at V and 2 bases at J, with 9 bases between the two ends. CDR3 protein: CASSWRGAYNEQFF. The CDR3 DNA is TGTGCCAGCAGTTGGAGAGGAGCCTACAATGAGCAGTTCTTC.

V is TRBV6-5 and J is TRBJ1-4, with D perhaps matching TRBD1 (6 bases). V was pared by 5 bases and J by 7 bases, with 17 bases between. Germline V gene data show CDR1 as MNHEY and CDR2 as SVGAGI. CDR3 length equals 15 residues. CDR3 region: CASSPPGHWGEKLFF. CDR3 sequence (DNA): TGTGCCAGCAGTCCTCCGGGACACTGGGGTGAAAAACTGTTTTTT.

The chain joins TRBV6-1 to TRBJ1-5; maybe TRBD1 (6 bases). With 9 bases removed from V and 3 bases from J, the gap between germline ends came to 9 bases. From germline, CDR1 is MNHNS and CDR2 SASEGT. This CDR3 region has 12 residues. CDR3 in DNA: TGTGCCAGTCAGGGGTCCAATCAGCCCCAGCATTTT. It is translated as CASQGSNQPQHF.

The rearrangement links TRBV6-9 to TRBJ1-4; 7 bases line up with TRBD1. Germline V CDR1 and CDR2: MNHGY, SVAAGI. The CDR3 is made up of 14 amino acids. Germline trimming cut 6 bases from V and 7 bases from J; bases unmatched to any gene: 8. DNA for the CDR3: TGTGCCAGCAGGCCAACCGGGACAGCTGAAAAACTGTTTTTT. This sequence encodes CASRPTGTAEKLFF.

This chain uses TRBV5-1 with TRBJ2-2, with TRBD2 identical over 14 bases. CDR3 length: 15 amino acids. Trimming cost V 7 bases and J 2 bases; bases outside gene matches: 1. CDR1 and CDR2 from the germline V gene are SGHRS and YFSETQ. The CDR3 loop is CASGLAGGNTGELFF. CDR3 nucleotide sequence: TGCGCCAGCGGACTAGCGGGGGGTAACACCGGGGAGCTGTTTTTT.

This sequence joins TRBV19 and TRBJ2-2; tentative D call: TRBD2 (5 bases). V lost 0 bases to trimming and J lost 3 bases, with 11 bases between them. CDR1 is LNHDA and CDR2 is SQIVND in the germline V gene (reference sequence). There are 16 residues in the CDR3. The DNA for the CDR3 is TGTGCCAGTAGTATAGACAGGACTTTGGACACCGGGGAGCTGTTTTTT. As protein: CASSIDRTLDTGELFF.

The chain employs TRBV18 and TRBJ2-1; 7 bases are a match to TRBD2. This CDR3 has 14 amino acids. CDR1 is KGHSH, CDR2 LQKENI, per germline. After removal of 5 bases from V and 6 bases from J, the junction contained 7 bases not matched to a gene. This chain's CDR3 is CASSSGLESNEQFF. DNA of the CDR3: TGTGCCAGCTCATCAGGACTAGAGAGCAATGAGCAGTTCTTC.

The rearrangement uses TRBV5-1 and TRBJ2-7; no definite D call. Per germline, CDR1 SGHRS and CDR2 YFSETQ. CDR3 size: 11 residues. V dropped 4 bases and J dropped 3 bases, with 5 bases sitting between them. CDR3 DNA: TGCGCCAGCAGCCCGGGCTACGAGCAGTACTTC. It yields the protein CASSPGYEQYF.

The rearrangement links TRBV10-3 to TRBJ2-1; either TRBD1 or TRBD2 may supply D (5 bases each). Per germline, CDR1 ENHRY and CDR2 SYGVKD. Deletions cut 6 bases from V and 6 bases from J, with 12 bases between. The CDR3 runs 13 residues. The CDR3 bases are TGTGCCATCAGAACCGGGACCGTCAATGAGCAGTTCTTC. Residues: CAIRTGTVNEQFF.

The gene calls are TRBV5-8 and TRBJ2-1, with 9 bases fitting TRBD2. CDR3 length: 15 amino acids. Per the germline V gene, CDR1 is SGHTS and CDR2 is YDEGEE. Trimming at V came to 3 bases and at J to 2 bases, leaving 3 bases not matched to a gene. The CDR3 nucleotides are TGTGCCAGCAGCTCCGGGACTAGCCCCTACAATGAGCAGTTCTTC. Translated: CASSSGTSPYNEQFF.

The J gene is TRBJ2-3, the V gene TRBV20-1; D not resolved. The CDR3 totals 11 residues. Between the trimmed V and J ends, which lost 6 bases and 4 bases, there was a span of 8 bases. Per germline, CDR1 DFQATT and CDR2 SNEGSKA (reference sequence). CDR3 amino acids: CSAAQPDTQYF. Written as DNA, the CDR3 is TGCAGTGCGGCCCAGCCAGATACGCAGTATTTT.

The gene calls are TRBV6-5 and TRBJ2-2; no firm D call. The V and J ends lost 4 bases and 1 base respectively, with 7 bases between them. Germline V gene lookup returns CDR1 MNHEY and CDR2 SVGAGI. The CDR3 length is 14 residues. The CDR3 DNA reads TGTGCCAGCAGTTCCCGGTGGAACACCGGGGAGCTGTTTTTT. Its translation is CASSSRWNTGELFF.

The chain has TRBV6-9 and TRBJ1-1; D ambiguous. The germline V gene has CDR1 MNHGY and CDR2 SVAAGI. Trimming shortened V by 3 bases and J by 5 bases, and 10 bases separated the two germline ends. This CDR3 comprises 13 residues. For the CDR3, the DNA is TGTGCCAGCAGTTACAGTTTTCGGACTGAAGCTTTCTTT. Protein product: CASSYSFRTEAFF.

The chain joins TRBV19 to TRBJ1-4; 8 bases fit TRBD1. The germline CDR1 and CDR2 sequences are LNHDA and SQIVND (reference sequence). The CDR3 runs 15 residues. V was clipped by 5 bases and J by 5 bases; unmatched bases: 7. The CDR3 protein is CASSFRTGRNEKLFF. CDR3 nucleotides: TGTGCCAGTAGTTTCCGGACAGGGAGAAATGAAAAACTGTTTTTT.

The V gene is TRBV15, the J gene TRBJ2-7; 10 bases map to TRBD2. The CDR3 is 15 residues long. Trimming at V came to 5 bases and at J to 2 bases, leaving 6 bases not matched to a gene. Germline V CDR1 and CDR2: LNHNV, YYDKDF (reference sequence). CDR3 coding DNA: TGTGCCACCAGCGAGGGACTAGCGAATACCTACGAGCAGTACTTC. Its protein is CATSEGLANTYEQYF.

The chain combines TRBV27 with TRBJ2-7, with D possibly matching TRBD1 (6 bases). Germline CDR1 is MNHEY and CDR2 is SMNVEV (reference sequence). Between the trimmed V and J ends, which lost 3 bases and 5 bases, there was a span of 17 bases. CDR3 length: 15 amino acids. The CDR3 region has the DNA TGTGCCAGCAGTTTTTTTGCAGGGGCTTCGGACGAGCAGTACTTC. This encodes CASSFFAGASDEQYF.

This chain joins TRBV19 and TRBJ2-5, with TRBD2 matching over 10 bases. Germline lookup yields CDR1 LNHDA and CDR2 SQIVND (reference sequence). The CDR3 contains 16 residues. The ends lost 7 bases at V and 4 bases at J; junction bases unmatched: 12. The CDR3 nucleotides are TGTGCCAGTAACAGGGGAGGAGTAGCGGGAGGAGAGACCCAGTACTTC. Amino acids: CASNRGGVAGGETQYF.

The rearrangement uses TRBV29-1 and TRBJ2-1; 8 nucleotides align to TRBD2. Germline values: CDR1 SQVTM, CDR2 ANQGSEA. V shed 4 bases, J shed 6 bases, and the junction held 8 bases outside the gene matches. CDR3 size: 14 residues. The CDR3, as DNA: TGCAGCGTTGGCCAGGCGGGAGGCCCCAATGAGCAGTTCTTC. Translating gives CSVGQAGGPNEQFF.

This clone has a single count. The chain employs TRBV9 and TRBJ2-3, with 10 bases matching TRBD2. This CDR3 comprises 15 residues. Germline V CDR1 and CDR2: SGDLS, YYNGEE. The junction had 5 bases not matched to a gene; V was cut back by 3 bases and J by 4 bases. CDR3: CASSESGGAADTQYF. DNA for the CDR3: TGTGCCAGCAGCGAGAGCGGGGGGGCTGCAGATACGCAGTATTTT.

The CDR3 spells CASSLALAGGPYEQYF. CDR3 DNA sequence: TGTGCCAGCAGCTTAGCCCTAGCGGGAGGGCCCTACGAGCAGTACTTC. The chain uses TRBV11-2 and TRBJ2-7; 12 nucleotides agree with TRBD2. V shed 1 base, J shed 2 bases, and the junction held 3 bases outside the gene matches. The CDR3 consists of 16 residues. In germline, CDR1 is SGHAT, CDR2 FQNNGV.

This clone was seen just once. The CDR3 coding sequence is TGTGCCAGCAGTCTGAGCAAAAACATTCAGTACTTC. Translation: CASSLSKNIQYF. V gene TRBV7-2 combines with J gene TRBJ2-4; D gene ambiguous. This CDR3 is built from 12 residues. The ends were cut back, 6 bases at V and 3 bases at J, with 6 bases in the middle. Germline V gives CDR1 SGHTA, CDR2 FQGNSA.

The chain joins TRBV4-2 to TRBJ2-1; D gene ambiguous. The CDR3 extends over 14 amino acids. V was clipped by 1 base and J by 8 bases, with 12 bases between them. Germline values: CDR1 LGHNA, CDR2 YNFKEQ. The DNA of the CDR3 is TGTGCCAGCAGCCAAGGGGGTCTAGAGGATGAGCAGTTCTTC. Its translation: CASSQGGLEDEQFF.

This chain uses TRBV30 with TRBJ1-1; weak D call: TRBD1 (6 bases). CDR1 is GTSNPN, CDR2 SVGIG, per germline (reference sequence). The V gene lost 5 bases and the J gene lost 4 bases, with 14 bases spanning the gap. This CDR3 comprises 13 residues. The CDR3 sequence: CAWAKQGLTEAFF. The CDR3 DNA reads TGTGCCTGGGCAAAACAGGGCCTCACTGAAGCTTTCTTT.

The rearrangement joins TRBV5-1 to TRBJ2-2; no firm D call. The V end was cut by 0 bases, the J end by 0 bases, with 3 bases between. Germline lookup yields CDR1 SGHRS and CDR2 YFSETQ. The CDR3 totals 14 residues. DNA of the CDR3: TGCGCCAGCAGCTTGGCCTCGAACACCGGGGAGCTGTTTTTT. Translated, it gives CASSLASNTGELFF.

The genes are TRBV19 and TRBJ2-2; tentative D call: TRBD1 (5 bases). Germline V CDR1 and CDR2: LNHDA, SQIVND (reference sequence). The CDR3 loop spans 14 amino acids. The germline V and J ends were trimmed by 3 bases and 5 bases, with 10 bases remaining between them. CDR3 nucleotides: TGTGCCAGTAGTATCGGACATGGTACCGGGGAGCTGTTTTTT. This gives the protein CASSIGHGTGELFF.

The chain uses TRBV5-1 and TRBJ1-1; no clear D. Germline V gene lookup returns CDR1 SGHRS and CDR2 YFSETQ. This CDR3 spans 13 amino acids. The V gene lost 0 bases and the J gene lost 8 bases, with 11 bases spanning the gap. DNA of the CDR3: TGCGCCAGCAGCTTGGAAGATGGCATAGAAGCTTTCTTT. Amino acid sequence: CASSLEDGIEAFF.